These 31 T cell receptor beta chains were sequenced from one sample in a study of blood T cell repertoires in COVID-19. Generated by immunoSEQ multiplex PCR, the TCRdb table keeps only in-frame clones and is missing some. This table has roughly 300,000 clones, 86% appearing once. The sample consisted of PBMCs or T cells enriched from blood (not recorded which). Source of these receptors: a woman in her thirties or forties with acute COVID-19.

V is TRBV20-1 and J is TRBJ1-1; D remains unclear. The CDR3 is made up of 11 amino acids. Trimming removed 5 bases at V and 6 bases at J, with 10 bases between. Per germline, CDR1 DFQATT and CDR2 SNEGSKA (reference sequence). The CDR3: CSALGGSEAFF. The CDR3 DNA reads as TGCAGTGCTCTAGGAGGCTCTGAAGCTTTCTTT.

This chain links TRBV7-8 with TRBJ2-3, with 10 nucleotides matching TRBD1. With V trimmed by 8 bases and J by 5 bases, 16 bases remained unmatched. This CDR3 contains 17 residues. Germline-derived CDR1 and CDR2 are SGHVS and FQNEAQ. In nucleotides, the CDR3 is TGTGCCAGCGGCACCCGGCCATCCGGGACAGGGGAAGATACGCAGTATTTT. This encodes CASGTRPSGTGEDTQYF.

This clone was observed once. The genes are TRBV4-1 and TRBJ2-6, with D possibly TRBD1 on 6 matching bases. The CDR3 extends over 21 amino acids. Trimming left V 3 bases short and J 0 bases short, with 24 bases between. CDR1 is MGHRA and CDR2 is YSYEKL in the germline V gene. The CDR3 sequence is CASSQGTLRSYRDSGANVLTF. The CDR3 nucleotides read TGCGCCAGCAGCCAGGGTACCTTACGGTCCTACAGGGACTCTGGGGCCAACGTCCTGACTTTC.

This chain links TRBV5-6 with TRBJ1-1; D is uncertain. Trimming removed 0 bases at V and 2 bases at J, with 8 bases between. The germline gives CDR1 SGHDT, CDR2 YYEEEE. This CDR3 is built from 14 residues. DNA of the CDR3: TGTGCCAGCAGCTTGGACAGTCGTAACACTGAAGCTTTCTTT. Its protein is CASSLDSRNTEAFF. The full variable domain, with the rest looked up from reference TRBV5-6 and TRBJ1-1, is DAGVTQSPTHLIKTRGQQVTLRCSPKSGHDTVSWYQQALGQGPQFIFQYYEEEERQRGNFPDRFSGHQFPNYSSELNVNALLLGDSALYLCASSLDSRNTEAFFGQGTRLTVV.

The rearrangement uses TRBV5-1 and TRBJ1-2; 8 positions agree with TRBD1. After removal of 4 bases from V and 8 bases from J, the junction contained 7 bases not matched to a gene. The CDR3 loop spans 13 amino acids. Germline CDR1 SGHRS, CDR2 YFSETQ. CDR3 DNA: TGCGCCAGCAGCACGGACAGGGCCGAGGGCTACACCTTC. It translates to CASSTDRAEGYTF.

V gene TRBV13 combines with J gene TRBJ1-1; TRBD1 might be the D (6 bases). CDR1 and CDR2 (germline): PRHDT, FYEKMQ (reference sequence). The CDR3 runs 13 residues. Between the trimmed V and J ends, which lost 5 bases and 5 bases, there was a span of 12 bases. CDR3 DNA sequence: TGTGCCAGCAGCCTTAAGAGGGGGACTGAAGCTTTCTTT. Translating gives CASSLKRGTEAFF.

The V gene is TRBV5-1, the J gene TRBJ2-1; TRBD2 is a possible D gene (6 bases). V gave up 4 bases and J gave up 0 bases, with 11 bases separating them. The CDR3 extends over 15 amino acids. The germline V gene encodes CDR1 SGHRS and CDR2 YFSETQ. CDR3 DNA: TGCGCCAGCAGCCCGGGGGACTTCTCCTACAATGAGCAGTTCTTC. This codes for CASSPGDFSYNEQFF.

The chain uses TRBV27 and TRBJ1-2; TRBD1 matches at 10 bases. Germline V gives CDR1 MNHEY, CDR2 SMNVEV (reference sequence). V shed 4 bases, J shed 8 bases, and the junction held 13 bases outside the gene matches. This CDR3 has 16 residues. The CDR3 DNA reads TGTGCCAGCAGTTCTCCGTCCCCCGGGACAGGGGAAGGCTACACCTTC. It is translated as CASSSPSPGTGEGYTF.

The V call is TRBV5-4, the J call TRBJ1-2; D ambiguous. Germline-derived CDR1 and CDR2 are SGHNT and YYREEE (reference sequence). V was shortened by 0 bases and J by 7 bases, with 10 bases between the two germline ends. This CDR3 has 13 amino acids. The CDR3 spells CASSLGQDLGYTF. The CDR3 DNA follows: TGTGCCAGCAGCTTGGGGCAGGATCTTGGCTACACCTTC.

This chain joins TRBV5-6 and TRBJ1-1, with 7 bases fitting TRBD1. The CDR3 length is 14 residues. Germline CDR1 and CDR2: SGHDT and YYEEEE. The V and J ends lost 2 bases and 7 bases, in that order; junction bases with no gene match: 8. CDR3 sequence reads: CASSFTRQGIEAFF. The CDR3 nucleotides are TGTGCCAGCAGCTTTACCCGACAGGGAATTGAAGCTTTCTTT.

This rearrangement joins TRBV27 to TRBJ1-2; no clear D gene. Trimming stripped 6 bases from V and 2 bases from J, with 13 bases between. The CDR3 covers 14 residues. Germline V gives CDR1 MNHEY, CDR2 SMNVEV (reference sequence). CDR3 protein: CASRDSGGNYGYTF. The CDR3 DNA reads TGTGCCAGCAGGGACTCGGGAGGAAACTATGGCTACACCTTC.

The CDR3 DNA is TGTGCCAGCAGCTTAGGAGAGCGCACCGGGGAGCTGTTTTTT. Amino acid sequence: CASSLGERTGELFF. The chain links TRBV7-3 to TRBJ2-2; D not certain. The germline gives CDR1 SGHTA, CDR2 FQGTGA. The ends were cut back, 2 bases at V and 4 bases at J, with 8 bases in the middle. The CDR3 sequence is 14 residues long. Variable domain in full (rest from reference TRBV7-3 and TRBJ2-2): GAGVSQTPSNKVTEKGKYVELRCDPISGHTALYWYRQSLGQGPEFLIYFQGTGAADDSGLPNDRFFAVRPEGSVSTLKIQRTERGDSAVYLCASSLGERTGELFFGEGSRLTVL.

CDR3 protein: CASSKDGEQSNQPQHF. The CDR3 bases are TGTGCCAGCAGCAAAGACGGGGAGCAGAGCAATCAGCCCCAGCATTTT. The chain has TRBV21-1 and TRBJ1-5. TRBV21-1 is deemed a pseudogene. This CDR3 contains 16 residues.

The V gene is TRBV28, the J gene TRBJ1-6; 9 bases agree with TRBD1. This CDR3 region has 15 residues. The V gene end was trimmed by 6 bases and the J gene end by 8 bases; junction bases not matched to a gene: 8. Looked up from germline, CDR1 is MDHEN and CDR2 is SYDVKM. This CDR3 reads CASSPPGTGYSPLHF. The CDR3 DNA reads TGTGCCAGCAGCCCCCCCGGGACAGGGTATTCACCCCTCCACTTT.

This clone was picked up one time. The chain links TRBV11-1 to TRBJ2-7; the D is unclear. The germline V and J ends were trimmed by 6 bases and 2 bases, with 11 bases remaining between them. This CDR3 spans 13 amino acids. Germline V gives CDR1 SGHAT, CDR2 FQDESV (reference sequence). The CDR3 is CASRVASTYEQYF. CDR3 DNA sequence: TGTGCCAGCAGAGTAGCTTCGACCTACGAGCAGTACTTC.

The V and J genes are TRBV7-2 and TRBJ2-7, with 8 bases aligning to TRBD2. Germline loops: CDR1 SGHTA, CDR2 FQGNSA. The J segment lost 3 bases and the V segment lost 2 bases, leaving 9 bases of the junction unmatched. The CDR3 runs to 16 residues. CDR3 nucleotide sequence: TGTGCCAGCAGCTTAATAGCGGGGCTTAACAGCTACGAGCAGTACTTC. As protein: CASSLIAGLNSYEQYF.

The chain is built from TRBV11-2 and TRBJ1-6; D possibly corresponds to TRBD1 (6 bases). The CDR3 spans 17 residues. V was trimmed by 1 base and J by 1 base, leaving 11 bases between them. Per germline, CDR1 SGHAT and CDR2 FQNNGV. The CDR3 protein is CASSLGPTGSYNSPLHF. The CDR3 region has the DNA TGTGCCAGCAGCTTAGGCCCGACAGGATCCTATAATTCACCCCTCCACTTT.

CDR3: CASSPGQGRGYTF. CDR3 coding DNA: TGTGCCAGCAGCCCCGGACAGGGACGTGGCTACACCTTC. J is TRBJ1-2 and V is TRBV6-2 or TRBV6-3, with 8 bases that match TRBD1. Germline lookup yields CDR1 MNHEY and CDR2 SVGEGT. The CDR3 is 13 residues long. Trimming took 6 bases from V and 7 from J; bases not matched to a gene: 7.

J is TRBJ2-3 and V is TRBV5-1; D is perhaps TRBD2 (5 bases). Germline V gene lookup returns CDR1 SGHRS and CDR2 YFSETQ. This CDR3 has 14 amino acids. The V and J ends lost 4 bases and 4 bases respectively, with 13 bases between them. The CDR3 coding sequence is TGCGCCAGCAGCCTCCGGGGAAAATCAGATACGCAGTATTTT. Encoded protein: CASSLRGKSDTQYF.

This clone was recorded a few times. The J gene is TRBJ2-5, the V gene TRBV28, with TRBD2 as a possible D gene (6 bases). The germline V gene has CDR1 MDHEN and CDR2 SYDVKM. Deletions cut 7 bases from V and 5 bases from J, with 17 bases between. The CDR3 covers 14 residues. The CDR3 region has the DNA TGTGCCAGCAATAACCGGGAGTGGAGGGAGACCCAGTACTTC. It is translated as CASNNREWRETQYF.

The chain uses TRBV3-1 (or the pseudogene TRBV3-2) and TRBJ1-6; 7 bases align to TRBD1. Unmatched junction bases numbered 8, after V lost 0 bases and J lost 0 bases. From germline, CDR1 is LGHDT and CDR2 YNNKEL (reference sequence). This CDR3 region has 19 residues. DNA for the CDR3: TGTGCCAGCAGCCAAGATCCGACAGGGTTTAGCTCCTATAATTCACCCCTCCACTTT. Its protein is CASSQDPTGFSSYNSPLHF.

The chain joins TRBV25-1 to TRBJ1-4, with D maybe TRBD1 (6 bases). Germline CDR1 MGHDK, CDR2 SYGVNS. V was pared by 6 bases and J by 8 bases, with 22 bases between. This CDR3 is 16 amino acids long. The CDR3 sequence: CASSSGGGVYNEKLFF. CDR3 bases: TGTGCCAGCAGCTCTGGAGGGGGGGTTTATAACGAAAAACTGTTTTTT. The entire variable domain, with the rest obtained from reference TRBV25-1 and TRBJ1-4, is as follows: EADIYQTPRYLVIGTGKKITLECSQTMGHDKMYWYQQDPGMELHLIHYSYGVNSTEKGDLSSESTVSRIRTEHFPLTLESARPSHTSQYLCASSSGGGVYNEKLFFGSGTQLSVL.

V is TRBV2 and J is TRBJ2-2; no reliable D call. The V and J ends lost 2 bases and 6 bases respectively, with 10 bases between them. CDR1 SNHLY and CDR2 FYNNEI come from the germline V gene. This CDR3 contains 14 residues. The CDR3 region has the DNA TGTGCCAGCAGTGAATCTCTTAGTCCCGGGGAGCTGTTTTTT. It translates to CASSESLSPGELFF.

On this clone: Sequence at one end of the junction differs from germline and may be a read error. The V call is TRBV7-7, the J call TRBJ2-2; the D call may be TRBD1 or TRBD2 (5 bases each). This CDR3 has 14 amino acids. CDR1 SSHAT and CDR2 FNYEAQ come from the germline V gene (reference sequence). The DNA of the CDR3 is TGTGCTAGCAGCTTAGGGGTCGGAGGCGGGGAGCTGTTTTTT. Its protein product is CASSLGVGGGELFF.

This rearrangement joins TRBV28 to TRBJ2-6, with 10 nucleotides matching TRBD1. The germline gives CDR1 MDHEN, CDR2 SYDVKM. The CDR3 runs 20 residues. V shed 5 bases and J 0 bases; nucleotides not matched to a gene: 13. This CDR3 reads CASSLRDRGFRSSGANVLTF. Here the CDR3 DNA reads TGTGCCAGCAGTCTCCGGGACAGGGGCTTTCGTAGCTCTGGGGCCAACGTCCTGACTTTC.

The genes are TRBV4-3 and TRBJ2-7; 7 positions match TRBD2. CDR3 length equals 14 residues. The germline gives CDR1 LGHNA, CDR2 YSLEER. V lost 5 bases, J lost 3 bases, and 7 bases stayed unmatched. The CDR3, as DNA: TGCGCCAGCAGCGAAGGGGCTAGCGGCTACGAGCAGTACTTC. This translates into CASSEGASGYEQYF.

Comment on this clone: Its ends do not fully match the called genes, so a read error is possible. The chain links TRBV11-2 to TRBJ1-1; D gene ambiguous. Germline V gene data show CDR1 as SGHAT and CDR2 as FQNNGV. This CDR3 is 11 amino acids long. The DNA for the CDR3 is TGTGCCAGCAGCTTAGGAGATCCCCATGATTTT. It is translated as CASSLGDPHDF.

This chain uses TRBV6-5 with TRBJ2-1, with 10 bases fitting TRBD2. With 4 bases clipped from V and 1 base from J, the junction kept 4 bases outside the gene matches. The CDR3 has 16 residues. Germline-derived CDR1 and CDR2 are MNHEY and SVGAGI. CDR3 sequence: CASSLAGGVSYNEQFF. As DNA, the CDR3 is TGTGCCAGCAGTTTAGCGGGAGGCGTTTCCTACAATGAGCAGTTCTTC.

The chain uses TRBV28 and TRBJ2-1; 7 nucleotides match TRBD2. The CDR3 runs 16 residues. CDR1 is MDHEN, CDR2 SYDVKM, per germline. V gave up 2 bases and J gave up 6 bases; unmatched junction bases: 10. The CDR3 DNA sequence: TGTGCCAGCAGTTTAATAGGACCGGGAGGAGGCAATGAGCAGTTCTTC. It codes for CASSLIGPGGGNEQFF.

The chain joins TRBV4-3 to TRBJ1-4; D is uncertain. Germline V lookup: CDR1 LGHNA, CDR2 YSLEER. The CDR3 is made up of 15 amino acids. Trimming removed 0 bases at V and 4 bases at J, with 9 bases between. CDR3 in DNA: TGCGCCAGCAGCCAAGATATTCTGAGTAATGAAAAACTGTTTTTT. Its translation is CASSQDILSNEKLFF.

The chain carries TRBV29-1 and TRBJ2-1; D gene uncertain. The CDR3 loop spans 12 amino acids. CDR1 is SQVTM and CDR2 is ANQGSEA in the germline V gene. V shed 6 bases and J shed 4 bases, with 10 bases lying between them. The CDR3 nucleotides are TGCAGCGTGGTGGCGGATTACAATGAGCAGTTCTTC. Translated, it gives CSVVADYNEQFF.